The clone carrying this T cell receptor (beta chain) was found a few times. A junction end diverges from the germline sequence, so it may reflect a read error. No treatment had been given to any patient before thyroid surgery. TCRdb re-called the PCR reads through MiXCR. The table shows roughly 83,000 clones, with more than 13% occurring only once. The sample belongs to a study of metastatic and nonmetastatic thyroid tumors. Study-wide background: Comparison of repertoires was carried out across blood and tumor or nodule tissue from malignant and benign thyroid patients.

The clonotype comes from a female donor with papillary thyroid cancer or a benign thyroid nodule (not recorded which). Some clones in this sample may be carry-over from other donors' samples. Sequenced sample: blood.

The CDR3: CASSSLGPGNYGYAF. CDR3 DNA: TGTGCCAGCAGCTCTCTCGGGCCCGGAAACTATGGCTACGCCTTC. The chain carries TRBV4-2 and TRBJ1-2; D uncertain. The CDR3 totals 15 residues. CDR1 LGHNA and CDR2 YNFKEQ come from the germline V gene.